These T cell receptor beta chains were read from a single sample in a study of cytomegalovirus exposure and HLA in healthy donors. Assay: immunoSEQ multiplex PCR; the TCRdb copy retains only in-frame clones and omits some. The sample shows approximately 80,000 clones, approximately 93% of them seen only once. Source material: PBMCs. These receptors all come from a woman aged 25 to 39 in good health and CMV-seronegative. Both conserved end residues are part of each CDR3. A D gene is named only where the DNA matches it firmly. Size values are once, few and many counts, or a class for expanded clones, and some rows have none.

CDR3: CASRRGGRQGTDTQYF
DNA: TGCGCCAGCCGAAGAGGGGGACGCCAAGGCACAGATACGCAGTATTTT
length: 16
size: NA
J: TRBJ2-3
V: TRBV5-1
D: NA

CDR3: CASSPLGGLSTEAFF
DNA: TGTGCCAGCAGCCCCTTGGGGGGGCTGAGCACTGAAGCTTTCTTT
length: 15
size: few
J: TRBJ1-1
V: TRBV7-3
D: NA

CDR3: CASRRFGTGYNEQFF
DNA: TGTGCCAGTAGACGCTTCGGGACAGGATACAATGAGCAGTTCTTC
length: 15
size: NA
J: TRBJ2-1
V: TRBV6-5
D: TRBD1

CDR3: CAIRTRDRALTGELFF
DNA: TGTGCCATCAGAACCCGGGACAGGGCTCTTACCGGGGAGCTGTTTTTT
length: 16
size: NA
J: TRBJ2-2
V: TRBV10-3
D: TRBD1

CDR3: CASSPPGAGIDYNEQFF
DNA: TGTGCCAGCAGCCCCCCAGGAGCGGGGATTGATTACAATGAGCAGTTCTTC
length: 17
size: NA
J: TRBJ2-1
V: TRBV9
D: TRBD2

CDR3: CASSISRLGTSEQYF
DNA: TGTGCCAGCAGTATATCTAGACTTGGGACTAGCGAGCAGTACTTC
length: 15
size: NA
J: TRBJ2-7
V: TRBV27
D: TRBD2

CDR3: CAELGTVFNQPQHF
DNA: TGTGCCGAGCTGGGGACAGTTTTTAATCAGCCCCAGCATTTT
length: 14
size: once
J: TRBJ1-5
V: TRBV30
D: TRBD1

CDR3: CSGGQDTEAFF
DNA: TGCAGTGGGGGACAAGACACTGAAGCTTTCTTT
length: 11
size: few
J: TRBJ1-1
V: TRBV20-1
D: NA

CDR3: CASSESVGGADRDGYTF
DNA: TGTGCCAGCAGTGAATCCGTAGGGGGCGCAGATAGGGATGGCTACACCTTC
length: 17
size: NA
J: TRBJ1-2
V: TRBV25-1
D: TRBD1

CDR3: CASRSGLAGGTDTQYF
DNA: TGTGCCAGCAGGTCGGGACTAGCGGGAGGCACAGATACGCAGTATTTT
length: 16
size: NA
J: TRBJ2-3
V: TRBV2
D: TRBD2

CDR3: CAISESAGVYEQYF
DNA: TGTGCCATCAGTGAGTCGGCAGGGGTCTACGAGCAGTACTTC
length: 14
size: NA
J: TRBJ2-7
V: TRBV10-3
D: NA

CDR3: CASSQRALSSGANVLTF
DNA: TGCGCCAGCAGCCAGCGGGCGCTAAGCTCTGGGGCCAACGTCCTGACTTTC
length: 17
size: NA
J: TRBJ2-6
V: TRBV4-1
D: NA

CDR3: CASMGTSGNPGNEQFF
DNA: TGTGCCAGCATGGGGACTAGCGGGAACCCTGGCAATGAGCAGTTCTTC
length: 16
size: NA
J: TRBJ2-1
V: TRBV9
D: TRBD2

CDR3: CASSLSAGPGNQPQHF
DNA: TGTGCCAGCAGCTTAAGTGCAGGGCCCGGCAATCAGCCCCAGCATTTT
length: 16
size: NA
J: TRBJ1-5
V: TRBV7-9
D: NA

CDR3: CAGEDRGAYGYTF
DNA: TGTGCCGGAGAGGACAGGGGGGCCTATGGCTACACCTTC
length: 13
size: NA
J: TRBJ1-2
V: TRBV7-9
D: TRBD1

CDR3: CASSLDGTGELFF
DNA: TGCGCCAGCAGCTTGGACGGCACCGGGGAGCTGTTTTTT
length: 13
size: NA
J: TRBJ2-2
V: TRBV5-1
D: NA

CDR3: CASSPGGYEQYF
DNA: TGTGCCAGCAGTCCCGGGGGCTACGAGCAGTACTTC
length: 12
size: NA
J: TRBJ2-7
V: TRBV28
D: NA

CDR3: CASSQEGLGRDTQYF
DNA: TGTGCCAGCAGCCAAGAAGGACTAGGTAGAGATACGCAGTATTTT
length: 15
size: NA
J: TRBJ2-3
V: TRBV14
D: TRBD2

CDR3: CASSGPGGNQPQHF
DNA: TGTGCCAGTAGTGGCCCAGGGGGCAATCAGCCCCAGCATTTT
length: 14
size: NA
J: TRBJ1-5
V: TRBV19
D: NA

CDR3: CASSSGGTGENYGYTF
DNA: TGCGCCAGCAGTTCAGGGGGAACAGGAGAAAACTATGGCTACACCTTC
length: 16
size: NA
J: TRBJ1-2
V: TRBV5-1
D: TRBD1

CDR3: CAWRGQGNTEAFF
DNA: TGTGCCTGGAGGGGACAGGGAAACACTGAAGCTTTCTTT
length: 13
size: few
J: TRBJ1-1
V: TRBV30
D: TRBD1

CDR3: CAISDRDRSTNEKLFF
DNA: TGTGCCATCAGTGACCGAGATCGATCAACTAATGAAAAACTGTTTTTT
length: 16
size: NA
J: TRBJ1-4
V: TRBV10-3
D: NA

CDR3: CASSIDTGGAYEQYF
DNA: TGTGCCAGTAGTATAGATACAGGGGGCGCATACGAGCAGTACTTC
length: 15
size: NA
J: TRBJ2-7
V: TRBV19
D: TRBD1

CDR3: CASRSSGANVLTF
DNA: TGTGCCAGCCGGAGCTCTGGGGCCAACGTCCTGACTTTC
length: 13
size: NA
J: TRBJ2-6
V: TRBV28
D: NA

CDR3: CASSLAGATYEQYF
DNA: TGTGCCAGCAGTTTAGCGGGAGCGACCTACGAGCAGTACTTC
length: 14
size: NA
J: TRBJ2-7
V: TRBV6-1
D: TRBD2

CDR3: CASSLVQTAGELFF
DNA: TGTGCCAGCAGCTTAGTCCAAACAGCCGGGGAGCTGTTTTTT
length: 14
size: NA
J: TRBJ2-2
V: TRBV11-2
D: NA

CDR3: CASSQAYPGDTQYF
DNA: TGTGCCAGCAGCCAGGCCTACCCGGGGGATACGCAGTATTTT
length: 14
size: NA
J: TRBJ2-3
V: TRBV14
D: NA

CDR3: CAWREGTGYTYEQYF
DNA: TGTGCCTGGAGGGAGGGGACGGGGTACACCTACGAGCAGTACTTC
length: 15
size: NA
J: TRBJ2-7
V: TRBV30
D: NA

CDR3: CASSYSPGLVGVEQYF
DNA: TGTGCCAGCAGTTACTCCCCGGGACTAGTTGGGGTCGAGCAGTACTTC
length: 16
size: NA
J: TRBJ2-7
V: TRBV6-5
D: TRBD2

CDR3: CASSAGYEQYF
DNA: TGTGCCAGCAGTGCGGGGTACGAGCAGTACTTC
length: 11
size: NA
J: TRBJ2-7
V: TRBV6-1
D: NA

CDR3: CASSLLNGYTF
DNA: TGTGCCAGCAGTTTACTTAATGGCTACACCTTC
length: 11
size: NA
J: TRBJ1-2
V: TRBV28
D: NA

CDR3: CASSPRQGGTDTQYF
DNA: TGTGCCAGCTCCCCCCGGCAGGGAGGTACAGATACGCAGTATTTT
length: 15
size: NA
J: TRBJ2-3
V: TRBV9
D: NA

CDR3: CASSSGQGGFTEAFF
DNA: TGTGCCAGCAGTTCGGGACAGGGAGGATTCACTGAAGCTTTCTTT
length: 15
size: NA
J: TRBJ1-1
V: TRBV6-1
D: TRBD1

CDR3: CASSLQGVTAAFF
DNA: TGTGCCAGCAGCCTACAGGGGGTTACTGCGGCTTTCTTT
length: 13
size: once
J: TRBJ1-1
V: TRBV7-3
D: TRBD1

CDR3: CASGLFQGQYTEAFF
DNA: TGTGCTAGTGGTTTGTTCCAGGGGCAGTACACTGAAGCTTTCTTT
length: 15
size: NA
J: TRBJ1-1
V: TRBV12-5
D: NA

CDR3: CASSPTRGGETQYF
DNA: TGTGCCAGCAGTCCTACCCGGGGAGGAGAGACCCAGTACTTC
length: 14
size: NA
J: TRBJ2-5
V: TRBV7-9
D: NA

CDR3: CASSKKGPQVNQPQHF
DNA: TGTGCCAGCAGCAAAAAGGGGCCTCAGGTCAATCAGCCCCAGCATTTT
length: 16
size: NA
J: TRBJ1-5
V: TRBV21-1
D: NA

CDR3: CASSGGYLQRLSYEQYF
DNA: TGTGCCAGCAGCGGAGGCTACCTACAGCGACTAAGCTACGAGCAGTACTTC
length: 17
size: NA
J: TRBJ2-7
V: TRBV9
D: NA

CDR3: CASSRLVGSYNEQFF
DNA: TGTGCCAGTAGCCGACTAGTGGGCTCCTACAATGAGCAGTTCTTC
length: 15
size: NA
J: TRBJ2-1
V: TRBV19
D: NA

CDR3: CASSDRSFGYTF
DNA: TGTGCCAGCAGTGACAGGTCGTTCGGCTACACCTTC
length: 12
size: NA
J: TRBJ1-2
V: TRBV2
D: NA

CDR3: CASREQTGELFF
DNA: TGCGCCAGCAGGGAGCAGACCGGGGAGCTGTTTTTT
length: 12
size: NA
J: TRBJ2-2
V: TRBV5-1
D: NA

CDR3: CASNPATGRNYGYTF
DNA: TGTGCCAGCAACCCGGCGACAGGGAGAAACTATGGCTACACCTTC
length: 15
size: NA
J: TRBJ1-2
V: TRBV5-6
D: TRBD1

CDR3: CAWSIRGGRAEAFF
DNA: TGTGCCTGGAGTATAAGGGGTGGACGCGCTGAAGCTTTCTTT
length: 14
size: NA
J: TRBJ1-1
V: TRBV30
D: NA

CDR3: CASSKAQGQYTEAFF
DNA: TGTGCCAGCAGCAAAGCACAGGGTCAGTACACTGAAGCTTTCTTT
length: 15
size: NA
J: TRBJ1-1
V: TRBV25-1
D: NA

CDR3: CASSQERQSNQPQHF
DNA: TGTGCCAGCAGCCAAGAGAGGCAAAGCAATCAGCCCCAGCATTTT
length: 15
size: once
J: TRBJ1-5
V: TRBV4-2
D: NA

CDR3: CASSPSRQGNTEAFF
DNA: TGTGCCAGCAGCCCTTCCCGACAGGGGAACACTGAAGCTTTCTTT
length: 15
size: few
J: TRBJ1-1
V: TRBV5-4
D: TRBD1

CDR3: CASRLGAYQETQYF
DNA: TGCGCCAGCCGGCTGGGGGCGTACCAAGAGACCCAGTACTTC
length: 14
size: NA
J: TRBJ2-5
V: TRBV10-2
D: NA

CDR3: CASSLDRVTYEQYF
DNA: TGTGCCAGCAGCTTAGACAGGGTTACCTACGAGCAGTACTTC
length: 14
size: NA
J: TRBJ2-7
V: TRBV5-4
D: TRBD1

CDR3: CASSHPTTYEQYF
DNA: TGCGCCAGCAGCCACCCAACAACCTACGAGCAGTACTTC
length: 13
size: NA
J: TRBJ2-7
V: TRBV4-1
D: NA

CDR3: CAIRNGETGELFF
DNA: TGTGCCATCAGGAATGGAGAAACCGGGGAGCTGTTTTTT
length: 13
size: NA
J: TRBJ2-2
V: TRBV10-3
D: NA

CDR3: CASSVSGSGVGTDTQYF
DNA: TGTGCCAGCAGCGTGAGCGGTAGCGGGGTGGGCACAGATACGCAGTATTTT
length: 17
size: NA
J: TRBJ2-3
V: TRBV9
D: TRBD2

CDR3: CASSPRSGITDTQYF
DNA: TGTGCCAGCTCACCACGGTCGGGAATCACAGATACGCAGTATTTT
length: 15
size: NA
J: TRBJ2-3
V: TRBV18
D: NA

CDR3: CANPGLAGFNEQFF
DNA: TGTGCCAATCCGGGACTAGCTGGTTTTAATGAGCAGTTCTTC
length: 14
size: NA
J: TRBJ2-1
V: TRBV21-1
D: NA

CDR3: CASSLDGSGANVLTF
DNA: TGTGCCAGCAGCCTGGACGGCTCTGGGGCCAACGTCCTGACTTTC
length: 15
size: few
J: TRBJ2-6
V: TRBV5-4
D: NA

CDR3: CASSELGGGGTYNEQFF
DNA: TGTGCCAGCAGTGAATTGGGCGGGGGGGGCACCTACAATGAGCAGTTCTTC
length: 17
size: NA
J: TRBJ2-1
V: TRBV25-1
D: TRBD2

CDR3: CASSFSRDNEQFF
DNA: TGTGCCAGCAGCTTCTCTAGAGACAATGAGCAGTTCTTC
length: 13
size: NA
J: TRBJ2-1
V: TRBV7-3
D: NA

CDR3: CASSLVPTMEQYF
DNA: TGTGCCAGCAGTCTAGTTCCTACGATGGAGCAGTACTTC
length: 13
size: few
J: TRBJ2-7
V: TRBV6-6
D: NA

CDR3: CASSLGQANTEAFF
DNA: TGTGCCAGCAGCTTGGGCCAGGCTAACACTGAAGCTTTCTTT
length: 14
size: NA
J: TRBJ1-1
V: TRBV5-6
D: NA

CDR3: CASSYDGGGRYEQYF
DNA: TGTGCCAGCAGTTATGACGGCGGGGGTCGCTACGAGCAGTACTTC
length: 15
size: NA
J: TRBJ2-7
V: TRBV6-6
D: TRBD2